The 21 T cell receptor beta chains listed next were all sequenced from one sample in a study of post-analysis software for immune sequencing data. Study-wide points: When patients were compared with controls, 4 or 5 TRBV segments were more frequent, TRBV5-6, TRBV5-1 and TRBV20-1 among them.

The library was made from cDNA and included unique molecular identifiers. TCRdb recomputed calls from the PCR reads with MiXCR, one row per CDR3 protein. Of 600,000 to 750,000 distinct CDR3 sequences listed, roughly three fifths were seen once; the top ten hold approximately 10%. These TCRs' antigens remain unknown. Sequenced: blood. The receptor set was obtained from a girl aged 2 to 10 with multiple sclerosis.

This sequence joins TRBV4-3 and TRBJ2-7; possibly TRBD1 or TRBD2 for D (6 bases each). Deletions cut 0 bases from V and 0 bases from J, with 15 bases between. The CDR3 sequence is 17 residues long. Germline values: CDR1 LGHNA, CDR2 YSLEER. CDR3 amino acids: CASSQEWGAPSSYEQYV. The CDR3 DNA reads TGCGCCAGCAGCCAAGAGTGGGGGGCCCCGAGCTCCTACGAGCAGTACGTC.

The chain's CDR3 is CSVEVGGPDLYGYTF. CDR3 in DNA: TGCAGCGTTGAAGTGGGAGGGCCGGACCTCTATGGCTACACCTTC. The chain joins TRBV29-1 to TRBJ1-2, with D unresolved. CDR3 length: 15 amino acids. The germline V and J ends were trimmed by 1 base and 4 bases, with 16 bases remaining between them. Germline V gene sequence: CDR1 SQVTM, CDR2 ANQGSEA.

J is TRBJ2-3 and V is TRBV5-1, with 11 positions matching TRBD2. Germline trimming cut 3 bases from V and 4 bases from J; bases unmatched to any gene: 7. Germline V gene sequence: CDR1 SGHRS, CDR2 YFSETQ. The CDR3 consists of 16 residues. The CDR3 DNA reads TGCGCCAGCAGCTGGGGGCTAGCGGGAGGATCAGATACGCAGTATTTT. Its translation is CASSWGLAGGSDTQYF.

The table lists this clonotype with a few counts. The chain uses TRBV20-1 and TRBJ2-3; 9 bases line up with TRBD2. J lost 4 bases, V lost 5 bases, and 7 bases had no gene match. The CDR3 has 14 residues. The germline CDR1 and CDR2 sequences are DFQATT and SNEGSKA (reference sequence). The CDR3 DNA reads TGCAGTGCTTCCGTAGCGGGAGTACCAGATACGCAGTATTTT. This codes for CSASVAGVPDTQYF.

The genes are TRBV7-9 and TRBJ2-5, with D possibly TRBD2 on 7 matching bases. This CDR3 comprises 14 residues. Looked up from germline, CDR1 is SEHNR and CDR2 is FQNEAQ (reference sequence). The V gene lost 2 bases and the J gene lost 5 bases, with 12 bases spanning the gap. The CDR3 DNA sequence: TGTGCCAGCAGCTTATCGGGGGGCCGCGAGACCCAGTACTTC. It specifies CASSLSGGRETQYF.

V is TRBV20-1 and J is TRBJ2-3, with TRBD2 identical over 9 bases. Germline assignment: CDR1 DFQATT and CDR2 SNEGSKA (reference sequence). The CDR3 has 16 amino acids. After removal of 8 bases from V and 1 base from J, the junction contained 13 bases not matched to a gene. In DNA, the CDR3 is TGCAGTCCCCGGCGGGGGGGAGGTGTGGGCACAGATACGCAGTATTTT. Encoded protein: CSPRRGGGVGTDTQYF.

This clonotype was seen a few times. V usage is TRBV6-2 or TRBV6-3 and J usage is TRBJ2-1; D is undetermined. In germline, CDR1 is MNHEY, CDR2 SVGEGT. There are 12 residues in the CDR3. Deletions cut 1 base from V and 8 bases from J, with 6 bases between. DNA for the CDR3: TGTGCCAGCAGTTACTTTAGAGATGAGCAGTTCTTC. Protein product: CASSYFRDEQFF.

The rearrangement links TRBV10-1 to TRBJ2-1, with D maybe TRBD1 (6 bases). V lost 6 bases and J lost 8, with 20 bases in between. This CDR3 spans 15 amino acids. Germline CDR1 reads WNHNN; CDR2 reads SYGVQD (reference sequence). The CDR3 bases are TGCGCCAGCAGCAACCGGGACAACCTTTATGATGAGCAGTTCTTC. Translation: CASSNRDNLYDEQFF.

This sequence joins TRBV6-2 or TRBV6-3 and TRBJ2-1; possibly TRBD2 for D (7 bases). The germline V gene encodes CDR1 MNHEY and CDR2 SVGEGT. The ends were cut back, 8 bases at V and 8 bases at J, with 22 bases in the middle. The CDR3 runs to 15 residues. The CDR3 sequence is CASGDIRLAGDEQFF. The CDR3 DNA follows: TGTGCCAGCGGGGACATTAGACTAGCAGGCGATGAGCAGTTCTTC.

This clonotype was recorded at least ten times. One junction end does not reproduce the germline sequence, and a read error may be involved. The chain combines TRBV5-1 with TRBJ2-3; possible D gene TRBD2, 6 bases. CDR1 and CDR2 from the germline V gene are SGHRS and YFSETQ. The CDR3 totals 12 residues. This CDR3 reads CASSPAGDTQYF. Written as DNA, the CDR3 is TGTGCCAGCAGTCCGGCGGGGGATACGCAGTATTTT.

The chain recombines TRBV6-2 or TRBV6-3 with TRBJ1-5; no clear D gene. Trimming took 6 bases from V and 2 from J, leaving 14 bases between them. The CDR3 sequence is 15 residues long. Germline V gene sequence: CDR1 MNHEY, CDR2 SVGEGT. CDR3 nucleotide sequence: TGTGCCAGCAGGTCCTGGTCCCTAGGCAATCAGCCCCAGCATTTT. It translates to CASRSWSLGNQPQHF.

CDR3 amino acids: CASKTETNTGELFF. In DNA, the CDR3 is TGTGCCAGCAAAACAGAGACCAACACCGGGGAGCTGTTTTTT. This chain uses TRBV6-5 with TRBJ2-2; D uncertain. This CDR3 spans 14 amino acids. Trimming took 7 bases from V and 2 from J, leaving 11 bases between them. Germline loops: CDR1 MNHEY, CDR2 SVGAGI.

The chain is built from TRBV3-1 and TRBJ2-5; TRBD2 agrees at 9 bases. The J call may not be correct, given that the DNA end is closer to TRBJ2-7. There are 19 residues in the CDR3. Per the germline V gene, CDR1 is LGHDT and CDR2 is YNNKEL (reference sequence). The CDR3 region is CASSQAFGIAGGPGGEQYF. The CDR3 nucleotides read TGTGCCAGCAGCCAGGCTTTTGGCATCGCGGGAGGGCCGGGGGGCGAGCAGTACTTC.

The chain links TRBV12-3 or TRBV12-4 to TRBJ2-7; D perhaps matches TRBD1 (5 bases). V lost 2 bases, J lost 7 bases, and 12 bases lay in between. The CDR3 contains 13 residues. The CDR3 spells CASSLILQVEQYF. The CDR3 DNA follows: TGTGCCAGCAGTTTAATTCTACAGGTAGAGCAGTACTTC.

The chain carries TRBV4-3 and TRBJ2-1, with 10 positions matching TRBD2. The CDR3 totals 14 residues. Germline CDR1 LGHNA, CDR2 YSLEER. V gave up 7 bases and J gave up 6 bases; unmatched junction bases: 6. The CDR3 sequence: CASNSLAGGNEQFF. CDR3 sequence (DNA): TGCGCCAGCAACTCCTTAGCGGGGGGCAATGAGCAGTTCTTC.

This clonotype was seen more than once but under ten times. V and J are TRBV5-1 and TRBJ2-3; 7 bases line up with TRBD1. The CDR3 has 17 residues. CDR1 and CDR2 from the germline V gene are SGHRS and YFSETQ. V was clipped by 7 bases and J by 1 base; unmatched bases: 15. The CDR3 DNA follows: TGCGCCAGCGCTAGAGCCACTCAGACAGGGCGCACAGATACGCAGTATTTT. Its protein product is CASARATQTGRTDTQYF.

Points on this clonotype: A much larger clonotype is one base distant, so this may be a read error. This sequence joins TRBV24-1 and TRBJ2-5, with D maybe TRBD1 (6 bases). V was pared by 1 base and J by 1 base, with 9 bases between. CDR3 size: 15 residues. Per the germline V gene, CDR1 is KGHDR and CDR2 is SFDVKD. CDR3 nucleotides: TGTGCCACCAGTGATTTCAGGGGAGTCCAAGAGACCCAGTACTTC. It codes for CATSDFRGVQETQYF.

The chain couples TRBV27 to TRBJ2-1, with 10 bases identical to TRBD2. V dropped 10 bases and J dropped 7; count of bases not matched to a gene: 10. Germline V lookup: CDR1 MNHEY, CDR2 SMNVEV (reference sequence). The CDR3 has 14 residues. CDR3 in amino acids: CATRSGRVGNEQFF. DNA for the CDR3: TGTGCCACCCGAAGCGGGAGGGTTGGGAATGAGCAGTTCTTC.

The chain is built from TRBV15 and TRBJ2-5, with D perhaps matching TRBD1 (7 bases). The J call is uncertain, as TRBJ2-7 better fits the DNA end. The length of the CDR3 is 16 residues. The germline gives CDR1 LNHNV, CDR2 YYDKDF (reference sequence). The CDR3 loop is CATSRVGRTGAYEQYF. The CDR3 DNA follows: TGTGCCACCAGCAGAGTTGGGAGGACAGGAGCCTACGAGCAGTACTTC.

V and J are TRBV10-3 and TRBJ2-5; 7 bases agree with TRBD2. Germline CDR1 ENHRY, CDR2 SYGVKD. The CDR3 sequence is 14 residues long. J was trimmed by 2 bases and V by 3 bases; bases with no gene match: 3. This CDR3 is CAISEWRGQETQYF. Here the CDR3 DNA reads TGTGCCATCAGTGAATGGCGGGGGCAAGAGACCCAGTACTTC.

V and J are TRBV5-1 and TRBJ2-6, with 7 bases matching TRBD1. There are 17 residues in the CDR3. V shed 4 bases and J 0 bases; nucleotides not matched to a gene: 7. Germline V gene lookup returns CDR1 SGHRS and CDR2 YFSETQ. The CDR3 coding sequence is TGCGCCAGCAGCCCTTGGACAGGAGACTCTGGGGCCAACGTCCTGACTTTC. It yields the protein CASSPWTGDSGANVLTF.